This T cell receptor beta chain was sequenced during a study of CD8 T cells in ankylosing spondylitis. General study findings and limits: In the blood and synovial fluid of reactive arthritis, some motif variants had been previously reported.

The CDR3 length is 12 residues. CDR1 and CDR2 (germline): SQVTM, ANQGSEA. Trimming left V 0 bases short and J 4 bases short, with 6 bases between. Each CDR3 protein gets one entry after TCRdb re-called the 5' RACE reads with MiXCR. Seen here are approximately 250,000 distinct CDR3 sequences, roughly a tenth observed once, and the top ten hold about 2.8%. This clonotype was found many times. Its antigen is undetermined. The clonotype originates from a male donor with ankylosing spondylitis or in good health (not recorded which). The chain is built from TRBV29-1 and TRBJ1-1; no reliable D call. Sequenced input: blood, either unsorted or a sorted T cell fraction (not recorded which). Here the CDR3 reads CSVEDSPTEAFF. DNA of the CDR3: TGCAGCGTTGAAGATTCCCCCACTGAAGCTTTCTTT.